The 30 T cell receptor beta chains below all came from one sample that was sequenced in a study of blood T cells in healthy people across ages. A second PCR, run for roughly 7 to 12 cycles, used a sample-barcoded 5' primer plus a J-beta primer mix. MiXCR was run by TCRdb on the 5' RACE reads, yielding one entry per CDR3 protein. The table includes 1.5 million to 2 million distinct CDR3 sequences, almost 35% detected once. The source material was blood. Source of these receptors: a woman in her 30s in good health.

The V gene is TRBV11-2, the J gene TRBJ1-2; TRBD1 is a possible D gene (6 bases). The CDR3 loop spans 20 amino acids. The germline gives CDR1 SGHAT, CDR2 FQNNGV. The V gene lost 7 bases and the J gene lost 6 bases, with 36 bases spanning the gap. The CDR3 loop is CASTKTGTLLLSDGKHGYTF. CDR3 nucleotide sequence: TGTGCCAGCACCAAAACAGGGACTTTACTTTTAAGTGATGGTAAACATGGCTACACCTTC.

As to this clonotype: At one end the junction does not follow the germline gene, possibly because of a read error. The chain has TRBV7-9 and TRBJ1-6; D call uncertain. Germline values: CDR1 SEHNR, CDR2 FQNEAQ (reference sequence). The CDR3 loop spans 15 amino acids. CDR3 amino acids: CASSPSRGLNSPPHF. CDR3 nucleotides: TGTGCCAGCAGCCCCTCCCGGGGTTTGAATTCACCCCCCCACTTT.

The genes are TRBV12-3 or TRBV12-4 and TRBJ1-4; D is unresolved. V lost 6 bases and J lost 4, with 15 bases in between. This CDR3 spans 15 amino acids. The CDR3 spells CASSPPQALNEKLFF. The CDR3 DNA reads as TGTGCCAGCAGCCCCCCGCAGGCCCTTAATGAAAAACTGTTTTTT.

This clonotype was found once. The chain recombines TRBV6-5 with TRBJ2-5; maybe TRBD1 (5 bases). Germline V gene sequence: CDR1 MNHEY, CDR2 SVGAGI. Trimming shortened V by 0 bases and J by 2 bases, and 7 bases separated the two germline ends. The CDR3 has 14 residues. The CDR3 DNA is TGTGCCAGCAGTTACTCGGACACGCAAGAGACCCAGTACTTC. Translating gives CASSYSDTQETQYF.

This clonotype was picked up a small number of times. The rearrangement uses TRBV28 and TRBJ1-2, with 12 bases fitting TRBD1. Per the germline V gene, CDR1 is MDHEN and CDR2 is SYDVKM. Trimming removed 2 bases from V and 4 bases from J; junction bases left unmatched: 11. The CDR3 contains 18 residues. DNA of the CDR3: TGTGCCAGCAGTTTAATGGGCAAACCGGGACAGGGGGCCTATGGCTACACCTTC. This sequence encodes CASSLMGKPGQGAYGYTF.

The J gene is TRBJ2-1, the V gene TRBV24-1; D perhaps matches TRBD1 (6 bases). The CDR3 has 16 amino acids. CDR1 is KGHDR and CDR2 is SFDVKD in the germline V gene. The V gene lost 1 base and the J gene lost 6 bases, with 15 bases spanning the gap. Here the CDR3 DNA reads TGTGCCACCAGTGATTTAACAGGGCGAGTACCCAATGAGCAGTTCTTC. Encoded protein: CATSDLTGRVPNEQFF.

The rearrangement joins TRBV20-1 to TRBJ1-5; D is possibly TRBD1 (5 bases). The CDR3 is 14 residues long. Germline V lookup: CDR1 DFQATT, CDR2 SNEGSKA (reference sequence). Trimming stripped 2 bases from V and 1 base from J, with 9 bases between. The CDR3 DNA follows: TGCAGTGCTAGACAGGGTATGAGCAATCAGCCCCAGCATTTT. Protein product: CSARQGMSNQPQHF.

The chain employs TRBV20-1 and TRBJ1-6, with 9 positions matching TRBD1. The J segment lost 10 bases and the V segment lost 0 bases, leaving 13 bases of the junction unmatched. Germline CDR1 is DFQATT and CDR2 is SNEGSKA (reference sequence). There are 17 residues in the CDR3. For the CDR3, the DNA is TGCAGTGCTAGAGATCCCTCAACACAGGGGGCGCGATCACCCCTCCACTTT. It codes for CSARDPSTQGARSPLHF.

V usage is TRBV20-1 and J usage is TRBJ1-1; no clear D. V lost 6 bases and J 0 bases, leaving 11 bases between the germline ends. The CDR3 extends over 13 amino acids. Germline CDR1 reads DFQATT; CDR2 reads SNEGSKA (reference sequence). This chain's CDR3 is CSARHVMNTEAFF. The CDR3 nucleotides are TGCAGTGCACGACACGTCATGAACACTGAAGCTTTCTTT.

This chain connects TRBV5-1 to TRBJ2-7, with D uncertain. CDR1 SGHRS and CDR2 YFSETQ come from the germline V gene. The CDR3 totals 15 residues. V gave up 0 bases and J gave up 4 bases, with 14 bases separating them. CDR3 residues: CASSLGATASYEQYF. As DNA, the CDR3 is TGCGCCAGCAGCTTGGGAGCTACGGCTTCGTACGAGCAGTACTTC.

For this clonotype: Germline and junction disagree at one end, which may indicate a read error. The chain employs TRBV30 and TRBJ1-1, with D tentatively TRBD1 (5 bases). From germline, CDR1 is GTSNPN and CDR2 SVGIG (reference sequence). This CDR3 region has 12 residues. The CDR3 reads CAWNQGRTEACF. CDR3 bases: TGTGCCTGGAACCAGGGAAGGACTGAAGCTTGCTTT.

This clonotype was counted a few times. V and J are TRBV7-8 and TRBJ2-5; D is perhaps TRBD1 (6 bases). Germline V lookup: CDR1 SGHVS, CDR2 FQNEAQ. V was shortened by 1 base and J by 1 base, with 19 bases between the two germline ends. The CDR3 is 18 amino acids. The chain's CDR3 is CASSLGSLPDRRQETQYF. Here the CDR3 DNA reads TGTGCCAGCAGCTTAGGCTCACTTCCAGACAGGCGCCAAGAGACCCAGTACTTC.

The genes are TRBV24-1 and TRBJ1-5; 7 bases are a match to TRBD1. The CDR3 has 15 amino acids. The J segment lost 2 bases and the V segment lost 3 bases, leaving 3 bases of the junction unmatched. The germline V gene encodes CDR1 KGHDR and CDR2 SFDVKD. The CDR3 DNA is TGTGCCACCAGTGATACCGACAGGGGCAATCAGCCCCAGCATTTT. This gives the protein CATSDTDRGNQPQHF.

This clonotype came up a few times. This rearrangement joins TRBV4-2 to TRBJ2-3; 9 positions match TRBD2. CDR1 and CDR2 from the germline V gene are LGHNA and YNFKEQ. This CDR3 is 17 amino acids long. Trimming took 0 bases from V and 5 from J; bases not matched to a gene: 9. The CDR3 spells CASSQDRLGGREDTQYF. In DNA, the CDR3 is TGTGCCAGCAGCCAAGACCGCTTGGGCGGGAGGGAAGATACGCAGTATTTT.

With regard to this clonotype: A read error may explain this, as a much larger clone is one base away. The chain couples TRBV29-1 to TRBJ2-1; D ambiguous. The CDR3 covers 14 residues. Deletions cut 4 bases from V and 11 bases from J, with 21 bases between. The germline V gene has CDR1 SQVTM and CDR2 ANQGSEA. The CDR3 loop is CSVGGEIFGSKQFF. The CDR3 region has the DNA TGCAGCGTTGGTGGCGAGATTTTCGGAAGTAAGCAGTTCTTC.

The CDR3 here is CASSSLGEGNYEQYF. CDR3 DNA sequence: TGTGCCAGCAGTTCCCTTGGGGAGGGCAATTACGAGCAGTACTTC. The rearrangement uses TRBV28 and TRBJ2-7; 7 bases line up with TRBD2. V lost 4 bases and J lost 4; bases outside the gene matches: 10. The CDR3 runs 15 residues. Germline CDR1 is MDHEN and CDR2 is SYDVKM.

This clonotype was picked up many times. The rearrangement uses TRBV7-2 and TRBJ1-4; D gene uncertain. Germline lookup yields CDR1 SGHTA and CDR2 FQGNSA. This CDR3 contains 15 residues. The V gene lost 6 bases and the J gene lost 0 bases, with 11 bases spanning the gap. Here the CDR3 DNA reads TGTGCCAGCAGTTACCCCGGGGCAACTAATGAAAAACTGTTTTTT. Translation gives CASSYPGATNEKLFF.

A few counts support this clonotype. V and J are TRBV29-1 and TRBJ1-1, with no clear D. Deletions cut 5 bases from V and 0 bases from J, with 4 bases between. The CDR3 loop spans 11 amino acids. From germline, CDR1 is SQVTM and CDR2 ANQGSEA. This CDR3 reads CSVSMNTEAFF. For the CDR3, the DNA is TGCAGCGTTTCAATGAACACTGAAGCTTTCTTT.

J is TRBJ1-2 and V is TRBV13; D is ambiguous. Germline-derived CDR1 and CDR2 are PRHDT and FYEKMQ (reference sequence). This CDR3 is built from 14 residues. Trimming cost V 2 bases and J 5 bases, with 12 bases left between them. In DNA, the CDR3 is TGTGCCAGCAGCTTAAGCACCAGTTTTTATGGCTACACCTTC. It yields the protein CASSLSTSFYGYTF. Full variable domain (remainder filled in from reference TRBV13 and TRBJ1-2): AAGVIQSPRHLIKEKRETATLKCYPIPRHDTVYWYQQGPGQDPQFLISFYEKMQSDKGSIPDRFSAQQFSDYHSELNMSSLELGDSALYFCASSLSTSFYGYTFGSGTRLTVV.

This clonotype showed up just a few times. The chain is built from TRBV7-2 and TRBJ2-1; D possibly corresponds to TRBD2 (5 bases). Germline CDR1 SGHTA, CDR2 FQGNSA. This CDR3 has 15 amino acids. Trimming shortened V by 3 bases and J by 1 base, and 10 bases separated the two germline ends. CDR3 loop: CASSFIATSYNEQFF. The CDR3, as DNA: TGTGCCAGCAGCTTCATAGCGACTTCCTACAATGAGCAGTTCTTC.

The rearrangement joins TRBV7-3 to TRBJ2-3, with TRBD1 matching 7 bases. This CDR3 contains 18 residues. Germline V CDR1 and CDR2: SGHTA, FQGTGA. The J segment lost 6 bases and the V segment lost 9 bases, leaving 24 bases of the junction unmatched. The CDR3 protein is CASSRDRVGRYGVDTQYF. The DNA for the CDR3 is TGTGCCAGTAGCCGAGACAGGGTTGGGCGGTACGGGGTGGATACGCAGTATTTT.

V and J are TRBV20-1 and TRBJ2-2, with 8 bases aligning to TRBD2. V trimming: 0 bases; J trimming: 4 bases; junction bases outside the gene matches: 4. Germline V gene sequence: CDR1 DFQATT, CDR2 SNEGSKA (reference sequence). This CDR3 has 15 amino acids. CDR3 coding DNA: TGCAGTGCTAGAGATTCCGGGAGGGGCACCGGGGAGCTGTTTTTT. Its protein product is CSARDSGRGTGELFF.

The CDR3 region has the DNA TGTGCCAGCAGTTTATCGGTCAGCGGGGGACCTCGGGAGACCCAGTACTTC. Protein sequence: CASSLSVSGGPRETQYF. This chain uses TRBV27 with TRBJ2-5, with 8 bases aligning to TRBD2. This CDR3 spans 17 amino acids. The germline V gene has CDR1 MNHEY and CDR2 SMNVEV (reference sequence). The J segment lost 5 bases and the V segment lost 0 bases, leaving 11 bases of the junction unmatched.

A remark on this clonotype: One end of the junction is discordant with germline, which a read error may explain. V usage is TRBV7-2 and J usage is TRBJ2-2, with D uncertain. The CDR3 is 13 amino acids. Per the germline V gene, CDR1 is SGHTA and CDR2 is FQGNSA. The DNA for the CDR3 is TGTGCCAGCGGCTTAGTTCACACCGGGGAGCTGTTTTTT. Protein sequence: CASGLVHTGELFF.

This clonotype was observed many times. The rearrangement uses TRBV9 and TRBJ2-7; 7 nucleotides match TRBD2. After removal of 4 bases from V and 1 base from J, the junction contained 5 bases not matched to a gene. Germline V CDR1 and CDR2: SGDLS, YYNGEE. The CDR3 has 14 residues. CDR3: CASSPRGVSYEQYF. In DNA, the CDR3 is TGTGCCAGCAGCCCCCGGGGGGTATCCTACGAGCAGTACTTC.

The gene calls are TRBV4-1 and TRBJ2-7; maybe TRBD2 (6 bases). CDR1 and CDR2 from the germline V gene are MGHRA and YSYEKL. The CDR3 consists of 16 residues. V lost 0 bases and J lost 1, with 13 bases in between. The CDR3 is CASSQETGEGSYEQYF. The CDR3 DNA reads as TGCGCCAGCAGCCAAGAAACGGGAGAGGGTTCCTACGAGCAGTACTTC.

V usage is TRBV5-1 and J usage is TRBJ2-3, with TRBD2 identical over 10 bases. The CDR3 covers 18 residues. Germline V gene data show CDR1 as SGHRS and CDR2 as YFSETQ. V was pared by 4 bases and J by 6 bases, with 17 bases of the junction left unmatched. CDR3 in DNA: TGCGCCAGCAGCCCTCGGTCTCCGGGGACTAGCGTTAGGGATACGCAGTATTTT. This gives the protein CASSPRSPGTSVRDTQYF.

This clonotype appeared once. CDR3 bases: TGTGCCAGCAGTTACGGAATGGGTTCTAACTATGGCTACACCTTC. This codes for CASSYGMGSNYGYTF. The V and J genes are TRBV6-5 and TRBJ1-2; no clear D. CDR1 MNHEY and CDR2 SVGAGI come from the germline V gene. The CDR3 covers 15 residues. The V gene lost 2 bases and the J gene lost 0 bases, with 10 bases spanning the gap.

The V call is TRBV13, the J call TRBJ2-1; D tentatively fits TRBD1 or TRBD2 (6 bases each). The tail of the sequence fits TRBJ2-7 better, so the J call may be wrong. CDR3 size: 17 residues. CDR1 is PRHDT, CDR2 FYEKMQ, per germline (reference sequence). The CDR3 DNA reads TGTGCCAGCAGCGAAGGGGGGCCCTACGGGAGCTACAATGAGCAGTACTTC. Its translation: CASSEGGPYGSYNEQYF.

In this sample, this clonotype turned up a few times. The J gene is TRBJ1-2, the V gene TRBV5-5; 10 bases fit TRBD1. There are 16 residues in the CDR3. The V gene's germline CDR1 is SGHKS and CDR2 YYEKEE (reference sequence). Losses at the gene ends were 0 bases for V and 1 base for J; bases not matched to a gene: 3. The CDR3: CASSLVGTGVNYGYTF. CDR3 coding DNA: TGTGCCAGCAGCTTGGTAGGGACAGGGGTTAACTATGGCTACACCTTC.